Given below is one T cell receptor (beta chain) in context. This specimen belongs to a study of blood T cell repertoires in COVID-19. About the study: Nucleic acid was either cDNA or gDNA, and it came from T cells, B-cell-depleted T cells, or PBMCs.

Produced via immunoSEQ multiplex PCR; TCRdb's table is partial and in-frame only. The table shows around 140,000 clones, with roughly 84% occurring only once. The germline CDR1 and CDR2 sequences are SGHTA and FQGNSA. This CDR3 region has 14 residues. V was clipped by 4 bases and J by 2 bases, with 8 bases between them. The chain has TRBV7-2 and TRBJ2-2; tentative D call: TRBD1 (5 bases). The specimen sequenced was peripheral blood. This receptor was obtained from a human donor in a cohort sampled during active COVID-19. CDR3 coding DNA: TGTGCCAGCAGCTATCAGGGTAACACCGGGGAGCTGTTTTTT. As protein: CASSYQGNTGELFF.